The 14 T cell receptor beta chains below all came from one sample that was sequenced in a study of CD4 and CD8 cells across lung adenocarcinoma regions. From the PCR reads, TCRdb called clonotypes with MiXCR, one entry per CDR3 protein. Of about 7,300 distinct CDR3 sequences in the sample, less than 55% are singletons; the top ten hold about 95%. Sequenced material: CD8+ T cells from the center of a lung tumor. The receptors here all came from a male donor with lung adenocarcinoma. The CD4 and CD8 labels of this study may be unreliable.

This clonotype has only a few counts. The V call is TRBV27, the J call TRBJ2-1; D is possibly TRBD1 (5 bases). Germline CDR1 MNHEY, CDR2 SMNVEV (reference sequence). Between the trimmed V and J ends, which lost 3 bases and 6 bases, there was a span of 6 bases. This CDR3 spans 12 amino acids. The CDR3 here is CASSFQGNEQFF. CDR3 sequence (DNA): TGTGCCAGCAGTTTCCAGGGCAATGAGCAGTTCTTC.

This rearrangement joins TRBV6-1 to TRBJ1-2; the D is unclear. The V and J ends lost 2 bases and 4 bases respectively, with 5 bases between them. The CDR3 runs to 12 residues. From germline, CDR1 is MNHNS and CDR2 SASEGT. The CDR3 DNA reads as TGTGCCAGCAGTGAACGGAGCTATGGCTACACCTTC. Amino acid sequence: CASSERSYGYTF.

The V call is TRBV30, the J call TRBJ2-1, with D uncertain. Trimming stripped 0 bases from V and 6 bases from J, with 12 bases between. This CDR3 is 14 amino acids long. Germline V CDR1 and CDR2: GTSNPN, SVGIG (reference sequence). The CDR3 loop reads CAWSVGSSGNEQFF. The CDR3 bases are TGTGCCTGGAGTGTTGGTAGCTCTGGCAATGAGCAGTTCTTC.

This clonotype has a count of ten or more. The V gene is TRBV27, the J gene TRBJ2-5, with D perhaps matching TRBD1 or TRBD2 (5 bases each). The last part of the DNA fits TRBJ2-7 better; the J call may be wrong. The CDR3 runs to 13 residues. Germline V gene sequence: CDR1 MNHEY, CDR2 SMNVEV (reference sequence). CDR3 nucleotide sequence: TGTGCCAGCAGTTTAAGGGGAGCCTACGAGCAGTACTTC. Its protein is CASSLRGAYEQYF.

Ten or more counts support this clonotype. The V and J genes are TRBV6-1 and TRBJ2-2; D is unclear. V lost 5 bases and J lost 5, with 9 bases in between. This CDR3 has 13 residues. Germline-derived CDR1 and CDR2 are MNHNS and SASEGT. CDR3 in amino acids: CASSLEFTGELFF. In DNA form, the CDR3 reads TGTGCCAGCAGTCTAGAATTTACCGGGGAGCTGTTTTTT.

This chain joins TRBV11-2 and TRBJ2-3, with TRBD2 as a possible D gene (6 bases). With 5 bases removed from V and 8 bases from J, the gap between germline ends came to 23 bases. The germline V gene has CDR1 SGHAT and CDR2 FQNNGV. CDR3 size: 16 residues. The CDR3 here is CASSPGKGRMGGTQYF. The CDR3 coding sequence is TGTGCCAGCAGCCCGGGGAAGGGGCGGATGGGGGGTACGCAGTATTTT.

The chain is built from TRBV9 and TRBJ2-2; TRBD2 aligns across 7 bases. The CDR3 totals 16 residues. The germline V gene encodes CDR1 SGDLS and CDR2 YYNGEE. Trimming took 2 bases from V and 5 from J; bases not matched to a gene: 9. The CDR3 nucleotides are TGTGCCAGCAGCGTCCCTAGCGGAGTGTGGACCGGGGAGCTGTTTTTT. Encoded protein: CASSVPSGVWTGELFF.

The table lists this clonotype with many counts. The chain links TRBV6-5 to TRBJ2-1; 11 positions match TRBD2. This CDR3 is built from 15 residues. The germline V gene has CDR1 MNHEY and CDR2 SVGAGI. V lost 7 bases, J lost 4 bases, and 6 bases stayed unmatched. CDR3 nucleotides: TGTGCCAGCAACCTCGGGACTAGCGGATACAATGAGCAGTTCTTC. Translated, it gives CASNLGTSGYNEQFF.

This clonotype was counted ten times or more. The chain links TRBV7-6 to TRBJ2-4; tentative D call: TRBD2 (6 bases). Near its end, the DNA agrees better with TRBJ2-5, so the J call may be wrong. The CDR3 runs 17 residues. The germline V gene encodes CDR1 SGHVS and CDR2 FNYEAQ. The CDR3 protein is CASSPPFGRGEGETQYF. CDR3 DNA: TGTGCCAGCAGCCCCCCTTTCGGGCGGGGCGAGGGGGAGACCCAGTACTTC.

CDR3: CASSEAWTGSNEQFF. The CDR3 DNA reads as TGTGCCAGCAGTGAAGCATGGACAGGCTCCAATGAGCAGTTCTTC. This rearrangement joins TRBV6-1 to TRBJ2-1; 7 bases map to TRBD1. CDR1 and CDR2 from the germline V gene are MNHNS and SASEGT. V trimming: 0 bases; J trimming: 6 bases; junction bases outside the gene matches: 5. This CDR3 has 15 residues.

Many counts were recorded for this clonotype. A read error may account for a junction end that differs from germline. The chain links TRBV12-3 or TRBV12-4 to TRBJ2-1, with TRBD2 identical over 11 bases. The CDR3 is 15 residues long. The CDR3 spells CASSLAGGRVVEQFF. CDR3 DNA: TGTGCCAGCAGTCTAGCGGGGGGAAGGGTCGTTGAGCAGTTCTTC.

This chain uses TRBV6-1 with TRBJ1-2, with 9 bases lining up with TRBD1. The junction had 5 bases not matched to a gene; V was cut back by 6 bases and J by 0 bases. CDR3 size: 15 residues. CDR1 and CDR2 (germline): MNHNS, SASEGT. The CDR3 sequence is CASRDRGNTNYGYTF. The CDR3 DNA reads as TGTGCCAGCAGGGACAGGGGAAATACTAACTATGGCTACACCTTC.

The sample holds a few counts of this clonotype. This chain links TRBV7-3 with TRBJ2-3; TRBD2 agrees at 7 bases. Germline-derived CDR1 and CDR2 are SGHTA and FQGTGA. This CDR3 region has 18 residues. The trim removed 2 bases at V and 0 bases at J, leaving 11 bases unmatched. CDR3 coding DNA: TGTGCCAGCAGCTTATCCCCCCTCCTAGCGGTTAGCACAGATACGCAGTATTTT. Translated, it gives CASSLSPLLAVSTDTQYF.

This clonotype came up a few times. The chain links TRBV6-1 to TRBJ2-4; tentatively, D is TRBD1 or TRBD2 (6 bases each). Trimming stripped 1 base from V and 8 bases from J, with 12 bases between. CDR1 and CDR2 from the germline V gene are MNHNS and SASEGT. The CDR3 runs 14 residues. This CDR3 is CASSEGGGWDIQYF. CDR3 nucleotides: TGTGCCAGCAGTGAAGGAGGGGGGTGGGACATTCAGTACTTC.